This T cell receptor (beta chain) was documented in a study of blood T cell repertoires in COVID-19. CDR3 length: 15 amino acids. Germline lookup yields CDR1 SGHAT and CDR2 FQNNGV. The J segment lost 8 bases and the V segment lost 0 bases, leaving 8 bases of the junction unmatched. Some clones are missing from TCRdb's copy, which holds only in-frame ones; the method was immunoSEQ multiplex PCR. The sample contains approximately 120,000 clones, roughly four fifths of which appear only once. This clone was observed a few times. The sequenced sample was peripheral blood. This clonotype originated in a man aged 25-45 years with COVID-19, enrolled during active disease. V is TRBV11-2 and J is TRBJ2-7; 9 nucleotides line up with TRBD2. The CDR3: CASSLERGGRAQQYF. DNA for the CDR3: TGTGCCAGCAGCTTAGAACGTGGCGGGAGGGCCCAGCAGTACTTC.